The sequence of this TCR beta chain was determined in a study of control samples from healthy donors and cancer patients. Only in-frame clones appear in the TCRdb table, and some are missing; sequencing was by immunoSEQ multiplex PCR. This sample carries over 150,000 clones, roughly 91% of them seen once, and the ten largest clones take around 1.6%. This CDR3 has 13 residues. Germline CDR1 LNHNV, CDR2 YYDKDF (reference sequence). V was cut by 8 bases and J by 5 bases, with 16 bases left in between. This sequence originates from a man aged 18-30 years in good health. Sequencing was done on a sample of blood. The chain joins TRBV15 to TRBJ2-7; D unresolved. This CDR3 reads CATRMLGRDEQYF. The CDR3 DNA sequence: TGTGCCACCCGGATGTTGGGAAGGGACGAGCAGTACTTC.